This TCR beta chain was retrieved from a study of read filtering for tumor transcriptome and immune sequencing. Study-wide context: Mean patient age was roughly 72 years, range about 45 to 90; approximately 18 male, around 15 female.

The CDR3 consists of 15 residues. Germline V gene sequence: CDR1 SEHNR, CDR2 FQNEAQ (reference sequence). Trimming took 5 bases from V and 2 from J, leaving 13 bases between them. The library was built from about 370 ng RNA with molecular barcoded adaptors for alpha/delta and beta/gamma chains. MiXCR was run by TCRdb on the reads, yielding one entry per CDR3 protein. This table has about 40,000 distinct CDR3 sequences, around 11% appearing once. Study-wide findings and caveats: In IR-seq, single-read clonotypes were 70% to 85% of clonotypes but about 3.5% of reads.

This clonotype was detected many times. Its antigen is unidentified. The TCR was taken from a donor aged 40 or over with multiple myeloma. The V and J genes are TRBV7-9 and TRBJ1-3; D uncertain. Sequences were obtained from a population of CD138-negative cells sorted from bone marrow. The CDR3 sequence: CASSPDTTAGNTIYF. The DNA for the CDR3 is TGTGCCAGCAGCCCCGACACCACCGCTGGAAACACCATATATTTT.